These 12 T cell receptor beta chains were sequenced from one sample in a study of beta chain features in type 1 diabetes. Study conclusions and caveats: All four CD4+ subsets from Type 1 diabetes patients carried moderately but significantly shorter TCRB CDR3s.

Expressed TCRB transcripts were sequenced because the isolated RNA had all been reverse transcribed beforehand. Some clones are missing from TCRdb's copy, which holds only in-frame ones; the method was immunoSEQ multiplex PCR. The sample lists around 40,000 clones, about 68% occurring once. No antigen is known for these receptors. The sequencing input was Tregs from blood. Source of these receptors: a man aged 25-40 years with type 1 diabetes. Some clones in this sample may be carry-over from other donors' samples.

V is TRBV6-9 and J is TRBJ2-4; D is perhaps TRBD1 (6 bases). Germline V gene lookup returns CDR1 MNHGY and CDR2 SVAAGI. V lost 4 bases to trimming and J lost 8 bases, with 12 bases between them. The CDR3 is 13 amino acids. The CDR3 sequence: CASSLRGSDIQYF. CDR3 in DNA: TGTGCCAGCAGTTTAAGGGGGAGCGACATTCAGTACTTC.

This clone was counted only a few times. CDR3 coding DNA: TGTGCCAGCAGCCGACGGGGGGTGGGCTACTACGAGCAGTACTTC. It encodes CASSRRGVGYYEQYF. The chain links TRBV4-2 to TRBJ2-7; TRBD2 matches at 7 bases. The CDR3 has 15 amino acids. The V segment lost 4 bases and the J segment 3 bases; nucleotides outside the gene matches: 9. Germline CDR1 and CDR2: LGHNA and YNFKEQ.

The genes are TRBV19 and TRBJ2-5; no clear D gene. Germline V gene sequence: CDR1 LNHDA, CDR2 SQIVND (reference sequence). The CDR3 sequence is 14 residues long. Trimming pared 2 bases from V and 5 bases from J, leaving 12 bases between. As DNA, the CDR3 is TGTGCCAGTAGTATAAGACCCCTCGGGGAGACCCAGTACTTC. Its protein is CASSIRPLGETQYF. Variable domain in full (rest from reference TRBV19 and TRBJ2-5): DGGITQSPKYLFRKEGQNVTLSCEQNLNHDAMYWYRQDPGQGLRLIYYSQIVNDFQKGDIAEGYSVSREKKESFPLTVTSAQKNPTAFYLCASSIRPLGETQYFGPGTRLLVL.

This clone is a singleton in its sample. V is TRBV28 and J is TRBJ2-7, with D possibly matching TRBD2 (5 bases). The germline V and J ends were trimmed by 3 bases and 0 bases, with 6 bases remaining between them. The germline CDR1 and CDR2 sequences are MDHEN and SYDVKM. The CDR3 runs 13 residues. The CDR3 region has the DNA TGTGCCAGCAGTTTTCGGGGCTCCTACGAGCAGTACTTC. Translating it yields CASSFRGSYEQYF.

The V and J genes are TRBV7-2 and TRBJ2-3; 9 nucleotides line up with TRBD2. Germline V gene sequence: CDR1 SGHTA, CDR2 FQGNSA. Trimming took 6 bases from V and 0 from J; bases not matched to a gene: 13. This CDR3 region has 18 residues. For the CDR3, the DNA is TGTGCCAGCAGTCAACAACCGGGACTAGCTTATAGCACAGATACGCAGTATTTT. As protein: CASSQQPGLAYSTDTQYF.

A few counts support this clone. The chain combines TRBV28 with TRBJ1-5; a possible D gene is TRBD1 (5 bases). Germline CDR1 and CDR2: MDHEN and SYDVKM. The ends were cut back, 1 base at V and 2 bases at J, with 12 bases in the middle. The CDR3 totals 16 residues. CDR3 coding DNA: TGTGCCAGCAGTTTATTGGGCGGGGGAGGCAATCAGCCCCAGCATTTT. Translated: CASSLLGGGGNQPQHF.

V is TRBV7-2 and J is TRBJ2-1; TRBD2 aligns across 10 bases. Germline values: CDR1 SGHTA, CDR2 FQGNSA. The trim removed 4 bases at V and 0 bases at J, leaving 3 bases unmatched. CDR3 length: 16 residues. CDR3 sequence (DNA): TGTGCCAGCAGCTCACAGCGGGGGGGCTCCTACAATGAGCAGTTCTTC. The encoded protein is CASSSQRGGSYNEQFF.

The chain is built from TRBV9 and TRBJ1-2, with D tentatively TRBD1 (6 bases). CDR3 length: 14 amino acids. Germline V gene lookup returns CDR1 SGDLS and CDR2 YYNGEE. V gave up 7 bases and J gave up 5 bases, with 18 bases separating them. CDR3 sequence: CASREGGGGYGYTF. The CDR3 coding sequence is TGTGCCAGCCGAGAGGGGGGGGGTGGTTATGGCTACACCTTC.

CDR3 protein: CASSPRTGTYEQYF. The CDR3 DNA sequence: TGTGCCAGCAGCCCCCGGACAGGAACCTACGAGCAGTACTTC. The J gene is TRBJ2-7, the V gene TRBV5-4; 7 positions agree with TRBD1. With V trimmed by 4 bases and J by 2 bases, 6 bases remained unmatched. This CDR3 is built from 14 residues. Per germline, CDR1 SGHNT and CDR2 YYREEE (reference sequence).

This clone was observed a handful of times. This chain uses TRBV6-5 with TRBJ2-5; 10 bases agree with TRBD2. The DNA end favors TRBJ2-7, so the J call may be wrong. The CDR3 consists of 15 residues. CDR1 and CDR2 from the germline V gene are MNHEY and SVGAGI. The CDR3 DNA reads as TGTGCCAGCAGTTACTCGATAGTAGCGGGGGGCGAGCAGTACTTC. It translates to CASSYSIVAGGEQYF.

The rearrangement joins TRBV7-2 to TRBJ2-7; TRBD2 matches at 12 bases. V shed 5 bases and J 6 bases; nucleotides not matched to a gene: 11. The CDR3 sequence is 16 residues long. The germline V gene encodes CDR1 SGHTA and CDR2 FQGNSA. CDR3 region: CASSPDLSSGGAEQYF. DNA of the CDR3: TGTGCCAGCAGCCCCGACCTCTCTAGCGGGGGGGCCGAGCAGTACTTC.

The rearrangement joins TRBV7-9 to TRBJ2-2; TRBD2 matches at 14 bases. This CDR3 comprises 17 residues. V shed 8 bases and J 2 bases; nucleotides not matched to a gene: 7. Germline V gene sequence: CDR1 SEHNR, CDR2 FQNEAQ (reference sequence). CDR3 protein: CASGRTSGGPNTGELFF. In DNA, the CDR3 is TGTGCCAGCGGCCGGACTAGCGGGGGGCCAAACACCGGGGAGCTGTTTTTT. Full variable domain (missing parts from reference TRBV7-9 and TRBJ2-2): DTGVSQNPRHKITKRGQNVTFRCDPISEHNRLYWYRQTLGQGPEFLTYFQNEAQLEKSRLLSDRFSAERPKGSFSTLEIQRTEQGDSAMYLCASGRTSGGPNTGELFFGEGSRLTVL.